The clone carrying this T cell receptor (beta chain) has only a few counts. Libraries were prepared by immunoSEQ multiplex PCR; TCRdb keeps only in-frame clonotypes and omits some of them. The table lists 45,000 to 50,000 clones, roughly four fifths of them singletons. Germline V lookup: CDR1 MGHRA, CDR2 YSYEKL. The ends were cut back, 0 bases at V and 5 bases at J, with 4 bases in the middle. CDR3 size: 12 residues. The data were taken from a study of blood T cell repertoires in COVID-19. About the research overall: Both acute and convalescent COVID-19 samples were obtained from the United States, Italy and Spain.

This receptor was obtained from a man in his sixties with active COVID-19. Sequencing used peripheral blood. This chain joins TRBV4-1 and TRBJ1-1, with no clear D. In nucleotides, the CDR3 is TGCGCCAGCAGCCAAGATCGGACTGAAGCTTTCTTT. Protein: CASSQDRTEAFF.